This T cell receptor (beta chain) was captured by sequencing in a study of blood T cells in healthy people across ages. This CDR3 is 15 amino acids long. The J segment lost 1 base and the V segment lost 8 bases, leaving 3 bases of the junction unmatched. Germline V gene lookup returns CDR1 SNHLY and CDR2 FYNNEI. A second PCR of 7 to 11 cycles used a sample-barcoded 5' primer and a J-beta primer mix. Sequencing recovered at least 3 million CDR3-containing paired-end reads from each sample. Each CDR3 protein is one row after TCRdb ran MiXCR on the 5' RACE reads. The sample has 1.5 million or so distinct CDR3 sequences, 40% to 45% seen once; the top ten hold around 4%.

This sequence was found in a woman younger than 35 in good health. The chain employs TRBV2 and TRBJ2-5, with TRBD2 identical over 14 bases. The sample taken for sequencing was blood. This CDR3 reads CASVGLAGGQETQYF. The CDR3 region has the DNA TGTGCCAGCGTCGGACTAGCGGGGGGCCAAGAGACCCAGTACTTC.